This T cell receptor beta chain is drawn from a study of T cell responses to AZD1222 COVID-19 vaccine. V was cut by 1 base and J by 3 bases, with 7 bases left in between. CDR1 and CDR2 from the germline V gene are SGHNT and YYREEE (reference sequence). CDR3 length equals 14 residues. Assay: immunoSEQ multiplex PCR; the TCRdb copy retains only in-frame clones and omits some. Of around 150,000 clones in the sample, 92% were seen once. The TCR sequence derives from an adult who received the AZD1222 COVID-19 vaccine. This rearrangement joins TRBV5-4 to TRBJ2-2, with D unresolved. Sample: peripheral blood, taken 28 days after the second AZD1222 dose. Here the CDR3 reads CASSLLGDTGELFF. The CDR3 region has the DNA TGTGCCAGCAGCTTGTTAGGAGACACCGGGGAGCTGTTTTTT.